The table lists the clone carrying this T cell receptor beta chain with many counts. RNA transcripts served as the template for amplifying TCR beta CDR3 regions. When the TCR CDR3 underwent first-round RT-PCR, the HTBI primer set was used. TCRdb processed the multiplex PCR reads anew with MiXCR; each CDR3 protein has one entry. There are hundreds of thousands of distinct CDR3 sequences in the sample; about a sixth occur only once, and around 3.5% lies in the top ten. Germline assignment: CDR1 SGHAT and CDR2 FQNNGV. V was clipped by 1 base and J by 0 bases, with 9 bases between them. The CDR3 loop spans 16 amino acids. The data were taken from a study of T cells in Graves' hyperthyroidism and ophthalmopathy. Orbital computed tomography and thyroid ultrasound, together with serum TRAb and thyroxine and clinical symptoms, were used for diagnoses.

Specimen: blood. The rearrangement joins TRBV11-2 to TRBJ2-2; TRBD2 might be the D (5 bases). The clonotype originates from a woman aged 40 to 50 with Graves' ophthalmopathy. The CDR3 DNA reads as TGTGCCAGCAGCTTAGTATCGGACTCGAACACCGGGGAGCTGTTTTTT. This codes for CASSLVSDSNTGELFF. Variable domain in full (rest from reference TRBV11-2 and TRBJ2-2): EAGVAQSPRYKIIEKRQSVAFWCNPISGHATLYWYQQILGQGPKLLIQFQNNGVVDDSQLPKDRFSAERLKGVDSTLKIQPAKLEDSAVYLCASSLVSDSNTGELFFGEGSRLTVL.